This T cell receptor beta chain originates from a study of early T cells in non-severe SARS-CoV-2 infection. In TCRdb, the 5' RACE reads were re-called with MiXCR into one record per CDR3 protein. Here the sample spans 45,000 to 65,000 distinct CDR3 sequences, around 10% being singletons. Sequenced input: whole blood. This sequence was found in an adult who was a healthcare worker with PCR-confirmed SARS-CoV-2 infection or an uninfected control (not recorded which).

In DNA, the CDR3 is TGTGCCAGCAGCATCAGACAGGGCTTGAACTATGGCTACACCTTC. Residues: CASSIRQGLNYGYTF. V gene TRBV7-2 combines with J gene TRBJ1-2, with 7 bases identical to TRBD1. V lost 5 bases, J lost 2 bases, and 8 bases stayed unmatched. Germline assignment: CDR1 SGHTA and CDR2 FQGNSA. The CDR3 totals 15 residues.